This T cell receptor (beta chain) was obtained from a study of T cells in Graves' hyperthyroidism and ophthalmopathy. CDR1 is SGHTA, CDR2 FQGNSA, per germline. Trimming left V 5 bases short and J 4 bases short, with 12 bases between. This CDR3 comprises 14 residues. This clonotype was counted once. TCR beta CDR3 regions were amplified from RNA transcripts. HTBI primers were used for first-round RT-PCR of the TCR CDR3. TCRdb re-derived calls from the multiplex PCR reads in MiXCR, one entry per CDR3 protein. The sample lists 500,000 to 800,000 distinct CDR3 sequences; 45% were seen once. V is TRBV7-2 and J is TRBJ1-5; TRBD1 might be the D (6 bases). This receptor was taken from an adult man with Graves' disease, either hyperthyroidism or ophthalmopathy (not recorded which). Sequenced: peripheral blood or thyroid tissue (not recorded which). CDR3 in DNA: TGTGCCAGCAGCGCAATTGGACAGAATCAGCCCCAGCATTTT. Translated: CASSAIGQNQPQHF.